This TCR beta chain was observed in a study of T-cell reconstitution after alpha-beta-depleted transplantation in children. Construction of the TCRbeta library involved unique molecular identifiers. MiXCR, run by TCRdb on the PCR reads, gives a single entry per CDR3 protein. The sample lists around 600,000 distinct CDR3 sequences; about 23% were seen once. This clonotype came up a few times. Its target is not known. The CDR3 runs to 15 residues. The germline V gene encodes CDR1 LGHNA and CDR2 YNFKEQ. Trimming stripped 5 bases from V and 3 bases from J, with 16 bases between. Study-wide points: The authors attributed T-cell counts and diversity one year after transplant mostly to newly produced T cells. Expanded clones from the graft, numbering several hundred, reportedly supplied alpha-beta T cells about two months after transplant.

This material consisted of PBMCs, mostly from graft donor cells, taken 360 days after TCRalphabeta/CD19-depleted stem cell transplant. The receptor's source is a boy younger than two who had a stem cell transplant for acute myeloid leukemia, so the T cells may come from the graft donor. The chain is built from TRBV4-2 and TRBJ1-1; D is perhaps TRBD1 (6 bases). CDR3 nucleotide sequence: TGTGCCAGCAGCTACGCGACAGGCATGTACACTGAAGCTTTCTTT. Protein: CASSYATGMYTEAFF.